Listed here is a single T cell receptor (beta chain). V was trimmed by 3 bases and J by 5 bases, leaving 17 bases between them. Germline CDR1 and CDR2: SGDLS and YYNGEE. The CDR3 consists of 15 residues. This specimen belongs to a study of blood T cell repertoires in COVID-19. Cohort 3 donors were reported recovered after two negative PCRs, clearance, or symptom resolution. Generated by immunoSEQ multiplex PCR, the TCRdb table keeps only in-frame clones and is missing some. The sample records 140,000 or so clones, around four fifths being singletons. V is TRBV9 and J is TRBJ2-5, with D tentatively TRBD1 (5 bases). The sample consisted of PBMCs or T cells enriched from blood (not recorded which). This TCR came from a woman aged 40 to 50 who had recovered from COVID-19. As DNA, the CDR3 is TGTGCCAGCAGCGCACTACAGGTGTTCGGGGAGACCCAGTACTTC. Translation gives CASSALQVFGETQYF.